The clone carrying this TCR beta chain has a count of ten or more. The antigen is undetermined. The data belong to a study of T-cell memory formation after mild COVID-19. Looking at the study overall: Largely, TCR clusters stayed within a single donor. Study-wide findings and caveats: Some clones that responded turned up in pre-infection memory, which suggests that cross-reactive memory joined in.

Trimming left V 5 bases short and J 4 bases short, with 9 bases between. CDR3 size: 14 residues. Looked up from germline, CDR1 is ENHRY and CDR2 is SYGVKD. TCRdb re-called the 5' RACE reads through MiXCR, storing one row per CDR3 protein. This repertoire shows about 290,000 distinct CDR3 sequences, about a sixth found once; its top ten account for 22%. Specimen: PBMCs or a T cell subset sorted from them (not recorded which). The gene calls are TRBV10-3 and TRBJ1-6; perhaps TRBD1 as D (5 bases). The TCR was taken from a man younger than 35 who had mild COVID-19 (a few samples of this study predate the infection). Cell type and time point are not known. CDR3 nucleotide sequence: TGTGCCATCAGTCCACAGGTTTATAATTCACCCCTCCACTTT. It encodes CAISPQVYNSPLHF.